This paragraph covers one T cell receptor (beta chain) sequence. The entry originates in a study of blood T cell repertoires in COVID-19. Across the whole study: Researchers got acute and convalescent COVID-19 samples from the United States, Italy and Spain. Sources were T cells, B-cell-depleted T cells, or PBMCs; the material itself was cDNA or gDNA.

In the study's own analysis: Nucleated cell counts were estimated from reference gene primer amplification. Libraries were prepared by immunoSEQ multiplex PCR; TCRdb keeps only in-frame clonotypes and omits some of them. That table furnishes V, J and clone size, whereas the DNA furnished D and trimming. The sample carries around 130,000 clones, 84% recorded once. Germline trimming cut 4 bases from V and 7 bases from J; bases unmatched to any gene: 8. CDR3 length: 14 residues. Germline V gene lookup returns CDR1 SGHKS and CDR2 YYEKEE (reference sequence). This TCR came from a woman aged 55-69 years with acute or convalescent COVID-19. The chain joins TRBV5-5 to TRBJ2-1; 7 positions match TRBD2. The sequenced sample was peripheral blood. CDR3 sequence (DNA): TGTGCCAGCAGCCGGGGGGTGGATCGGAATGAGCAGTTCTTC. It specifies CASSRGVDRNEQFF.